The clone carrying this TCR beta chain was seen a few times. The sample is drawn from a study of blood T cell repertoires in COVID-19. Study-wide context: Sources were T cells, B-cell-depleted T cells, or PBMCs; the material itself was cDNA or gDNA.

How the authors handled the data: Amplifying reference gene primers gave estimates of nucleated cell counts. Assay used: immunoSEQ multiplex PCR; TCRdb lists only in-frame clones, some missing. D and trimming were read from the DNA, whereas the V and J calls and clone size are those reported in that table. The repertoire includes about 130,000 clones, around nine tenths of them detected once, and 10% to 12% sits in the top ten. This CDR3 comprises 16 residues. Per the germline V gene, CDR1 is LGHDT and CDR2 is YNNKEL (reference sequence). The J segment lost 5 bases and the V segment lost 4 bases, leaving 3 bases of the junction unmatched.

The source material was peripheral blood. This chain connects TRBV3-1 (or the pseudogene TRBV3-2) to TRBJ2-1, with TRBD2 matching over 15 bases. This TCR came from a woman in her seventies with COVID-19, enrolled during active disease. CDR3 DNA: TGTGCCAGCAGCCGGACTAGCGGGGGGGGGCACAATGAGCAGTTCTTC. Amino acid sequence: CASSRTSGGGHNEQFF.